The 23 T cell receptor beta chains below all came from one sample that was sequenced in a study of CD8 T cells in ankylosing spondylitis. General study points: Within ankylosing spondylitis blood, a TCR beta motif made up of under 10 highly homologous variants appeared to be characteristic.

Their cognate antigens are unknown. Using its own MiXCR run on the 5' RACE reads, TCRdb lists one record per CDR3 protein. The sample carries a few hundred thousand distinct CDR3 sequences, approximately 20% recorded once. The material sequenced was blood, either unsorted or a sorted T cell fraction (not recorded which). The origin of the receptors is a male donor with ankylosing spondylitis.

V gene TRBV20-1 combines with J gene TRBJ2-3; 7 bases match TRBD2. Germline V gene data show CDR1 as DFQATT and CDR2 as SNEGSKA (reference sequence). J gave up 1 base and V 0 bases, and 4 bases lay outside the gene matches. The CDR3 is 15 residues long. This CDR3 reads CSARDRGRGTDTQYF. CDR3 coding DNA: TGCAGTGCTAGAGATCGAGGGAGGGGCACAGATACGCAGTATTTT.

The chain has TRBV30 and TRBJ1-1; 7 bases match TRBD1. J was trimmed by 6 bases and V by 8 bases; bases with no gene match: 6. The germline V gene encodes CDR1 GTSNPN and CDR2 SVGIG (reference sequence). The CDR3 covers 11 residues. The CDR3 DNA reads as TGTGCCGGACACAGGGGAGCTGAAGCTTTCTTT. Its translation is CAGHRGAEAFF.

This sequence joins TRBV28 and TRBJ2-3; unclear D gene. This CDR3 is built from 14 residues. V lost 4 bases and J 0 bases, leaving 8 bases between the germline ends. CDR1 and CDR2 (germline): MDHEN, SYDVKM. DNA of the CDR3: TGTGCCAGCAGTTATAAGCTGAGCACAGATACGCAGTATTTT. Translation: CASSYKLSTDTQYF.

The chain has TRBV5-1 and TRBJ2-7; 11 bases line up with TRBD1. Looked up from germline, CDR1 is SGHRS and CDR2 is YFSETQ. V lost 2 bases, J lost 0 bases, and 10 bases stayed unmatched. The CDR3 runs 18 residues. The DNA of the CDR3 is TGCGCCAGCAGCTTCAGCAGGAGGACAGGGGGCTCCTCCTACGAGCAGTACTTC. As protein: CASSFSRRTGGSSYEQYF. The whole variable domain, remainder taken from reference TRBV5-1 and TRBJ2-7, is KAGVTQTPRYLIKTRGQQVTLSCSPISGHRSVSWYQQTPGQGLQFLFEYFSETQRNKGNFPGRFSGRQFSNSRSEMNVSTLELGDSALYLCASSFSRRTGGSSYEQYFGPGTRLTVT.

This clonotype was seen more than once but under ten times. J is TRBJ1-1 and V is TRBV29-1; 7 nucleotides align to TRBD1. This CDR3 spans 14 amino acids. CDR1 SQVTM and CDR2 ANQGSEA come from the germline V gene. With V trimmed by 5 bases and J by 5 bases, 11 bases remained unmatched. The CDR3 here is CSVTRGTAGTEAFF. The CDR3 bases are TGCAGCGTTACCCGTGGGACAGCGGGGACTGAAGCTTTCTTT.

The chain carries TRBV2 and TRBJ2-1; D ambiguous. Trimming cost V 6 bases and J 4 bases, with 7 bases left between them. The CDR3 consists of 12 residues. Germline values: CDR1 SNHLY, CDR2 FYNNEI. The CDR3 bases are TGTGCCAGCAGGTGGGGTTACAATGAGCAGTTCTTC. Translated: CASRWGYNEQFF. The whole variable domain, filled in from reference TRBV2 and TRBJ2-1, reads EPEVTQTPSHQVTQMGQEVILRCVPISNHLYFYWYRQILGQKVEFLVSFYNNEISEKSEIFDDQFSVERPDGSNFTLKIRSTKLEDSAMYFCASRWGYNEQFFGPGTRLTVL.

The chain has TRBV4-2 and TRBJ2-3; the D is unclear. The CDR3 spans 13 residues. With 1 base removed from V and 7 bases from J, the gap between germline ends came to 9 bases. Per the germline V gene, CDR1 is LGHNA and CDR2 is YNFKEQ. This CDR3 is CASSQGSQHTQYF. CDR3 in DNA: TGTGCCAGCAGCCAAGGTTCCCAGCATACGCAGTATTTT.

The rearrangement links TRBV29-1 to TRBJ1-5; D unresolved. V was pared by 6 bases and J by 0 bases, with 18 bases between. CDR3 length equals 16 residues. Germline V gene sequence: CDR1 SQVTM, CDR2 ANQGSEA. In DNA form, the CDR3 reads TGCAGCGTCGCCGTTCTGGGAAGCGATAGCAATCAGCCCCAGCATTTT. Translating gives CSVAVLGSDSNQPQHF.

The rearrangement joins TRBV18 to TRBJ2-2; D is ambiguous. Germline V gene lookup returns CDR1 KGHSH and CDR2 LQKENI. This CDR3 has 15 amino acids. Deletions cut 3 bases from V and 7 bases from J, with 15 bases between. As DNA, the CDR3 is TGTGCCAGCTCACCTTTAAAGGGCCGTGTCGGGGAGCTGTTTTTT. This translates into CASSPLKGRVGELFF.

This clonotype was observed at least ten times. V gene TRBV10-3 combines with J gene TRBJ2-5; D remains unclear. The CDR3 consists of 12 residues. Looked up from germline, CDR1 is ENHRY and CDR2 is SYGVKD. V was clipped by 2 bases and J by 5 bases, with 6 bases between them. The CDR3 reads CAISEVGETQYF. The CDR3 region has the DNA TGTGCCATCAGTGAGGTTGGGGAGACCCAGTACTTC.

This clonotype was seen more than once but under ten times. This chain joins TRBV6-5 and TRBJ2-1; TRBD2 matches at 12 bases. V was pared by 4 bases and J by 7 bases, with 8 bases of the junction left unmatched. Germline V gives CDR1 MNHEY, CDR2 SVGAGI. The CDR3 contains 16 residues. CDR3 residues: CASSSTLAGGPNEQFF. The DNA of the CDR3 is TGTGCCAGCAGTTCCACCCTAGCGGGAGGGCCAAATGAGCAGTTCTTC.

This clonotype was counted only a few times. The genes are TRBV6-1 and TRBJ2-3; either TRBD1 or TRBD2 may supply D (5 bases each). CDR1 and CDR2 (germline): MNHNS, SASEGT. V lost 4 bases to trimming and J lost 2 bases, with 13 bases between them. The CDR3 is made up of 15 amino acids. The CDR3 nucleotides are TGTGCCAGCAGTGCCCACGGGGCGAACACAGATACGCAGTATTTT. Its translation is CASSAHGANTDTQYF.

This clonotype was seen a handful of times. This sequence joins TRBV5-1 and TRBJ1-1; D is perhaps TRBD1 (5 bases). Germline-derived CDR1 and CDR2 are SGHRS and YFSETQ. V was shortened by 5 bases and J by 5 bases, with 22 bases between the two germline ends. The CDR3 spans 16 residues. CDR3 region: CASRPEEGLTGTEAFF. The CDR3, as DNA: TGCGCCAGCAGGCCCGAGGAGGGACTGACTGGAACTGAAGCTTTCTTT.

V usage is TRBV29-1 and J usage is TRBJ2-7; TRBD2 aligns across 8 bases. Germline CDR1 reads SQVTM; CDR2 reads ANQGSEA. The CDR3 length is 15 residues. The ends lost 0 bases at V and 2 bases at J; junction bases unmatched: 6. This CDR3 is CSVEDTSGRAYEQYF. The CDR3 coding sequence is TGCAGCGTTGAAGACACTAGCGGTAGGGCCTACGAGCAGTACTTC.

The genes are TRBV28 and TRBJ2-2; D perhaps matches TRBD2 (6 bases). V was pared by 6 bases and J by 0 bases, with 14 bases between. The CDR3 extends over 16 amino acids. Per the germline V gene, CDR1 is MDHEN and CDR2 is SYDVKM. The CDR3 sequence is CASREAGRSNTGELFF. The CDR3 DNA reads as TGTGCCAGCAGGGAGGCGGGACGATCGAACACCGGGGAGCTGTTTTTT.

The chain employs TRBV10-3 and TRBJ2-7; no firm D call. Trimming took 4 bases from V and 3 from J, leaving 10 bases between them. The CDR3 is 13 amino acids. The germline gives CDR1 ENHRY, CDR2 SYGVKD. In DNA form, the CDR3 reads TGTGCCATCAGTGTCGACAAAGACTACGAGCAGTACTTC. Translation gives CAISVDKDYEQYF.

This clonotype turned up a few times. This sequence joins TRBV20-1 and TRBJ2-1; D is undetermined. CDR1 DFQATT and CDR2 SNEGSKA come from the germline V gene (reference sequence). The CDR3 consists of 14 residues. Trimming took off 5 bases at V and 5 bases at J, with 16 bases between the two ends. In nucleotides, the CDR3 is TGCAGTGCTTCCCGTCTTGGGGTGAACAATGAGCAGTTCTTC. The encoded protein is CSASRLGVNNEQFF.

This rearrangement joins TRBV5-1 to TRBJ2-1; perhaps D is TRBD1 or TRBD2 (5 bases each). V dropped 3 bases and J dropped 7 bases, with 17 bases sitting between them. CDR1 is SGHRS, CDR2 YFSETQ, per germline. There are 15 residues in the CDR3. CDR3 in DNA: TGCGCCAGCAGCTCCGGGACGAGGGCTGGGAATGAGCAGTTCTTC. This translates into CASSSGTRAGNEQFF.

Comments on this clonotype: This may be a read error: a much more frequent sequence differs by one nucleotide. The chain uses TRBV27 and TRBJ1-5; a possible D gene is TRBD1 (5 bases). The CDR3 is 15 residues long. Germline V gene data show CDR1 as MNHEY and CDR2 as SMNVEV (reference sequence). The CDR3 sequence: CASRALGGANQHQHF. The DNA for the CDR3 is TGTGCCAGCAGAGCCTTGGGAGGGGCCAATCAGCACCAGCATTTT.

This clonotype was picked up a small number of times. The chain uses TRBV2 and TRBJ1-1; tentative D call: TRBD1 (6 bases). Germline V CDR1 and CDR2: SNHLY, FYNNEI. Trimming pared 7 bases from V and 1 base from J, leaving 16 bases between. This CDR3 region has 15 residues. The CDR3 region is CASNGGTGRNTEAFF. The CDR3 coding sequence is TGTGCCAGCAACGGGGGAACAGGGAGGAACACTGAAGCTTTCTTT.

The chain couples TRBV7-2 to TRBJ2-7, with D tentatively TRBD1 (6 bases). Trimming pared 6 bases from V and 0 bases from J, leaving 12 bases between. The CDR3 is made up of 14 amino acids. Germline V CDR1 and CDR2: SGHTA, FQGNSA. The CDR3 reads CASRDGTRSYEQYF. Written as DNA, the CDR3 is TGTGCCAGCAGGGACGGGACACGCTCCTACGAGCAGTACTTC.

This chain joins TRBV20-1 and TRBJ2-7; perhaps TRBD1 as D (5 bases). This CDR3 region has 13 residues. Trimming took off 3 bases at V and 4 bases at J, with 13 bases between the two ends. The germline V gene has CDR1 DFQATT and CDR2 SNEGSKA (reference sequence). The CDR3 coding sequence is TGCAGTGCTAGGATCCCAGGGCCGTACGAGCAGTACTTC. It translates to CSARIPGPYEQYF.

This chain joins TRBV6-5 and TRBJ2-7; 10 bases match TRBD1. Germline V gene sequence: CDR1 MNHEY, CDR2 SVGAGI. The CDR3 has 15 residues. J was trimmed by 3 bases and V by 4 bases; bases with no gene match: 6. The CDR3, as DNA: TGTGCCAGCAGTTCAGACAGGGGGCGATACTACGAGCAGTACTTC. As protein: CASSSDRGRYYEQYF.